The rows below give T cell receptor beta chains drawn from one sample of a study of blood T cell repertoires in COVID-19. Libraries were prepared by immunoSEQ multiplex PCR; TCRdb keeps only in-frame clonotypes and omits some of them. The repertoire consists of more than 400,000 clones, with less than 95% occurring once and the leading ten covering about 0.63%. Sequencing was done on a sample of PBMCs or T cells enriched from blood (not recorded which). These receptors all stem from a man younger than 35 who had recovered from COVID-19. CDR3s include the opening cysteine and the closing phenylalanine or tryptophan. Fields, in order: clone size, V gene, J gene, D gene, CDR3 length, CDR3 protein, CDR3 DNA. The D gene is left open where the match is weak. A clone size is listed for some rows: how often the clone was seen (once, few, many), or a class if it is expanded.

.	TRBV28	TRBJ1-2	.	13	CASSFRRGYGYTF	TGTGCCAGCAGTTTCAGAAGGGGTTATGGCTACACCTTC
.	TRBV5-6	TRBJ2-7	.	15	CASSFGERPVYEQYF	TGTGCCAGCAGCTTCGGAGAGAGGCCAGTCTACGAGCAGTACTTC
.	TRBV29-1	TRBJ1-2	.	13	CSVEQQGNYGYTF	TGCAGCGTTGAACAACAGGGCAACTATGGCTACACCTTC
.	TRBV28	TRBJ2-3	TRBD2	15	CASSTRTSGNEVQYF	TGTGCCAGCAGTACCCGGACTAGCGGGAATGAGGTGCAGTATTTT
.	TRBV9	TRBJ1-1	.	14	CASSPRLMNTEAFF	TGTGCCAGCAGCCCGCGACTGATGAACACTGAAGCTTTCTTT
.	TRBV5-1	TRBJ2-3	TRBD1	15	CASSPRQGIPDTQYF	TGCGCCAGCAGCCCTCGACAGGGCATTCCAGATACGCAGTATTTT
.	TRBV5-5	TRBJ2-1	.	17	CASSPRIHRAAYNEQFF	TGTGCCAGCAGCCCGCGGATTCACAGGGCCGCCTACAATGAGCAGTTCTTC
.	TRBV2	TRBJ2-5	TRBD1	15	CASSERGQRLETQYF	TGTGCCAGCAGTGAGAGGGGACAGAGGTTGGAGACCCAGTACTTC
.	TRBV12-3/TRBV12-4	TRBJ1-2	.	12	CASSPQYYGYTF	TGTGCCAGCAGTCCTCAGTACTATGGCTACACCTTC
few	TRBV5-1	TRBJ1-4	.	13	CASREATGTKLFF	TGCGCCAGCAGAGAGGCAACAGGGACCAAACTGTTTTTT
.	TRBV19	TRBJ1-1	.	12	CASGRGNTEAFF	TGTGCCAGCGGTCGGGGAAACACTGAAGCTTTCTTT
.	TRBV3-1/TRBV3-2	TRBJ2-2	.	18	CASSQDLFGHKNTGELFF	TGTGCCAGCAGCCAAGATCTGTTCGGACATAAGAACACCGGGGAGCTGTTTTTT
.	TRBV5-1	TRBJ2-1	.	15	CATQLSGSSYNEQFF	TGCGCCACCCAGCTTTCGGGGAGCTCCTACAATGAGCAGTTCTTC
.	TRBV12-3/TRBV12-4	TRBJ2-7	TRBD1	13	CASRLSGQGEQYF	TGTGCCAGCAGACTTAGCGGACAGGGCGAGCAGTACTTC
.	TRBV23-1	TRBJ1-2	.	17	CASFRGGESSFILGYTF	TGCGCCAGCTTTCGGGGGGGGGAGTCTTCCTTTATCCTTGGCTACACCTTC
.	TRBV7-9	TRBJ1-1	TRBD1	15	CASSPSTGRNTEAFF	TGTGCCAGCAGCCCCTCGACAGGGAGGAACACTGAAGCTTTCTTT
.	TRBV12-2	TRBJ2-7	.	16	CASRSPTGVGLPLGYF	TGTGCAAGTCGGTCACCGACAGGGGTGGGGCTTCCTCTGGGGTACTTC
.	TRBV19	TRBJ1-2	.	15	CASSIWDTINYGYTF	TGTGCCAGTAGTATTTGGGACACCATTAACTATGGCTACACCTTC
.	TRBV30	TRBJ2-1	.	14	CAWTRLGARGEQFF	TGTGCCTGGACCAGACTAGGGGCGAGGGGTGAGCAGTTCTTC
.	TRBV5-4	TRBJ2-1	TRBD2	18	CASSLGVRASGSPNEQFF	TGTGCCAGCAGCTTGGGGGTTCGGGCTAGCGGGAGTCCGAATGAGCAGTTCTTC
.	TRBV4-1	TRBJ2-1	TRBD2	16	CASSQEPGLGSREQFF	TGCGCCAGCAGCCAAGAACCGGGACTAGGGAGTCGCGAGCAGTTCTTC
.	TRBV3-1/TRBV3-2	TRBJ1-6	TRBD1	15	CASSASGTGFSPLHF	TGTGCCAGCAGCGCCTCCGGGACAGGGTTTTCACCCCTCCACTTT
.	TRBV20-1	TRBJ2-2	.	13	CSASVAGSGELFF	TGCAGTGCTAGTGTAGCTGGCTCCGGGGAGCTGTTTTTT
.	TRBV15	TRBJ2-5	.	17	CATSRVRERQSQETQYF	TGTGCCACCAGCAGAGTTCGGGAGAGGCAGTCCCAAGAGACCCAGTACTTC
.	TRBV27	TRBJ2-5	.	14	CASSSSRNRETQYF	TGTGCCAGCAGCTCCTCGAGGAACCGGGAGACCCAGTACTTC
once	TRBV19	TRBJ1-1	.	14	CASSIPGGQGKAFF	TGTGCCAGTAGTATCCCCGGGGGGCAGGGCAAAGCTTTCTTT
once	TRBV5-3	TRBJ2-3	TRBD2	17	CARSLQRETSWTDTQYF	TGTGCCAGAAGCTTACAGAGAGAGACTAGCTGGACAGATACGCAGTATTTT
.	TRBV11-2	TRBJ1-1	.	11	CASAGPTEAFF	TGTGCCAGCGCGGGCCCCACTGAAGCTTTCTTT
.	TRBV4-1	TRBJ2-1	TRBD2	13	CASSQLPGTRTFF	TGCGCCAGCAGCCAACTACCCGGGACTAGAACGTTCTTC
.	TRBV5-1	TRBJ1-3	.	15	CASSHEDSSGNTIYF	TGCGCCAGCAGCCACGAAGACTCCTCTGGAAACACCATATATTTT
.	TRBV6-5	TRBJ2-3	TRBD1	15	CASAAGQGALVTQYF	TGTGCCAGCGCAGCGGGACAGGGGGCGTTAGTTACGCAGTATTTT
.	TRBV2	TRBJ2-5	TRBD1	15	CASSQPGTGAETQYF	TGTGCCAGCAGCCAACCCGGGACAGGGGCGGAGACCCAGTACTTC
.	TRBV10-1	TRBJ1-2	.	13	CASSEGTTYGYTF	TGCGCCAGCAGCGAGGGGACAACCTATGGCTACACCTTC
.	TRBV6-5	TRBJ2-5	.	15	CASKWRPTDGETQYF	TGTGCCAGCAAATGGCGGCCTACTGACGGGGAGACCCAGTACTTC
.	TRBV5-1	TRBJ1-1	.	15	CASSAELGVNTEAFF	TGCGCCAGCAGCGCCGAGTTGGGAGTGAACACTGAAGCTTTCTTT
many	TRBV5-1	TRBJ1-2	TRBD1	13	CASSLEQGSGYTF	TGCGCCAGCAGCTTGGAACAGGGGTCTGGCTACACCTTC
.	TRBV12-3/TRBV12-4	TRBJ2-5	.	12	CASGREIGTQYF	TGTGCCAGCGGGCGAGAGATTGGGACCCAGTACTTC
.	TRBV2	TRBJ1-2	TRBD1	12	CASTGTAYGYTF	TGTGCCAGCACTGGGACAGCCTATGGCTACACCTTC
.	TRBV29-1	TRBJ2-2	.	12	CSVSSGPGELFF	TGCAGCGTTTCCTCTGGGCCCGGGGAGCTGTTTTTT
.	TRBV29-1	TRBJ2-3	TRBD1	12	CSGQGGADTQYF	TGCAGCGGACAGGGGGGAGCAGATACGCAGTATTTT
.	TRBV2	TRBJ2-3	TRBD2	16	CASVSTGTSGTDTQYF	TGTGCCAGCGTTTCTACCGGGACTAGCGGCACAGATACGCAGTATTTT
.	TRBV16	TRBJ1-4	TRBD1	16	CASSRDRGSVNEKLFF	TGTGCCAGCAGTCGGGACAGGGGATCTGTTAATGAAAAACTGTTTTTT
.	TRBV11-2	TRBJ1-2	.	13	CASSREVNYGYTF	TGTGCCAGCAGCCGCGAGGTTAACTATGGCTACACCTTC
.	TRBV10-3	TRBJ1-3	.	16	CAISENPQAYGNTIYF	TGTGCCATCAGTGAGAATCCACAGGCTTACGGAAACACCATATATTTT
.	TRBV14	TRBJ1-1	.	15	CASSQEDRTTTEAFF	TGTGCCAGCAGCCAAGAAGACAGGACAACCACTGAAGCTTTCTTT
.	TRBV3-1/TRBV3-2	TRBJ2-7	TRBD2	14	CASSQAGGAYEQYF	TGTGCCAGCAGCCAAGCGGGGGGGGCCTACGAGCAGTACTTC
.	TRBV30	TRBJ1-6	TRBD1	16	CAWRVSGRGWNSPLHF	TGTGCCTGGAGGGTTAGCGGCAGGGGGTGGAATTCACCCCTCCACTTT
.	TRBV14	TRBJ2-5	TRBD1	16	CASSPISGQGQETQYF	TGTGCCAGCAGCCCCATATCTGGACAGGGCCAAGAGACCCAGTACTTC
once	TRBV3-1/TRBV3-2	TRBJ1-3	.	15	CASSQAAGIGNTIYF	TGTGCCAGCAGCCAAGCGGCAGGGATTGGAAACACCATATATTTT
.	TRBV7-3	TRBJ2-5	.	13	CASSLSSSETQYF	TGTGCCAGCAGCTTATCGAGTAGTGAGACCCAGTACTTC
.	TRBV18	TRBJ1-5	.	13	CASSPPGGQPQHF	TGTGCCAGCTCACCCCCGGGAGGTCAGCCCCAGCATTTT
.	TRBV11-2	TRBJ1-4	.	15	CASSFQGSPNEKLFF	TGTGCCAGCAGCTTCCAGGGGTCACCTAATGAAAAACTGTTTTTT
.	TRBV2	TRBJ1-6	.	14	CASRQGLDNSPLHF	TGTGCCAGCAGGCAGGGACTGGATAATTCACCCCTCCACTTT
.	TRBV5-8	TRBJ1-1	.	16	CASSFPLRTQGILSFF	TGTGCCAGCAGCTTCCCACTCCGGACGCAGGGGATCTTGTCTTTCTTT
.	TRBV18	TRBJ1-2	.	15	CASSPGATEIPGYTF	TGTGCCAGCTCACCAGGAGCGACAGAAATCCCTGGCTACACCTTC
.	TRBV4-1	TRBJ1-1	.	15	CASSQPGTRTTEAFF	TGCGCCAGCAGCCAACCCGGGACAAGGACCACTGAAGCTTTCTTT